Presented here are 7 T cell receptor beta chains from one specimen sequenced in a study of cytomegalovirus exposure and HLA in healthy donors. The PCR had 60 Vbeta and 13 Jbeta primers. Assay used: immunoSEQ multiplex PCR; TCRdb lists only in-frame clones, some missing. The repertoire holds around 200,000 clones, with over 75% as singletons. The sequencing sample was made of PBMCs. The receptors here all came from a female donor in good health and CMV-seronegative.

This clone came up once. V and J are TRBV28 and TRBJ2-1; tentatively, D is TRBD2 (5 bases). Trimming took off 2 bases at V and 0 bases at J, with 14 bases between the two ends. Germline V gene data show CDR1 as MDHEN and CDR2 as SYDVKM. The CDR3 sequence is 17 residues long. The CDR3 DNA follows: TGTGCCAGCAGTTTAACTTTGAGGGAAAGCTCCTACAATGAGCAGTTCTTC. The encoded protein is CASSLTLRESSYNEQFF.

CDR3 coding DNA: TGTGCCAGCAGCACACGGGTGCAGGGGACGGATGGCTACACCTTC. Protein sequence: CASSTRVQGTDGYTF. The chain joins TRBV6-5 to TRBJ1-2, with a possible D match to TRBD1 (6 bases). Germline V gene sequence: CDR1 MNHEY, CDR2 SVGAGI. Trimming pared 6 bases from V and 6 bases from J, leaving 20 bases between. The CDR3 contains 15 residues.

The V call is TRBV28, the J call TRBJ2-5, with TRBD1 matching 8 bases. The DNA end favors TRBJ2-7, so the J call may be wrong. CDR1 is MDHEN, CDR2 SYDVKM, per germline. This CDR3 is 13 amino acids long. This chain's CDR3 is CAFRGTGAYEQYF. CDR3 DNA: TGTGCCTTTAGGGGGACAGGAGCCTACGAGCAGTACTTC.

This clone was counted once. This chain joins TRBV19 and TRBJ2-5; TRBD1 aligns across 7 bases. Germline V gene lookup returns CDR1 LNHDA and CDR2 SQIVND (reference sequence). The CDR3 has 14 amino acids. V lost 6 bases and J lost 2; bases outside the gene matches: 6. CDR3 in amino acids: CASSPDRVQETQYF. As DNA, the CDR3 is TGTGCCAGTAGCCCCGACAGGGTTCAAGAGACCCAGTACTTC.

The rearrangement uses TRBV11-2 and TRBJ2-3; tentatively, D is TRBD2 (6 bases). From germline, CDR1 is SGHAT and CDR2 FQNNGV. The CDR3 has 14 amino acids. Trimming left V 1 base short and J 6 bases short, with 11 bases between. The CDR3, as DNA: TGTGCCAGCAGCTTAGGGCGGGACTCCGATACGCAGTATTTT. The encoded protein is CASSLGRDSDTQYF.

The chain's CDR3 is CASSEEGRSNQPQHF. In nucleotides, the CDR3 is TGTGCCAGTAGTGAGGAGGGTAGGAGCAATCAGCCCCAGCATTTT. V is TRBV19 and J is TRBJ1-5; D ambiguous. Per the germline V gene, CDR1 is LNHDA and CDR2 is SQIVND (reference sequence). V dropped 5 bases and J dropped 1 base, with 12 bases sitting between them. The CDR3 loop spans 15 amino acids.

The rearrangement uses TRBV27 and TRBJ2-7; 7 bases agree with TRBD2. With 6 bases clipped from V and 4 bases from J, the junction kept 9 bases outside the gene matches. The length of the CDR3 is 14 residues. Germline CDR1 MNHEY, CDR2 SMNVEV (reference sequence). The CDR3 reads CASSLADESYEQYF. DNA for the CDR3: TGTGCCAGCAGCCTAGCGGATGAAAGTTACGAGCAGTACTTC.